The 7 T cell receptor beta chains presented below share a single source sample, sequenced in a study of technical replicates of blood from a few donors. Measured with immunoSEQ multiplex PCR; TCRdb has only the in-frame clones, and not every one. Among 70,000 to 80,000 clones listed, about 96% were seen once. Material for sequencing was T cells isolated from PBMCs. The receptors come from a human donor in good health.

The DNA for the CDR3 is TGTGCCAGCAGTTTCCACAGGGATGGAAACACCATATATTTT. It is translated as CASSFHRDGNTIYF. The rearrangement uses TRBV28 and TRBJ1-3, with D perhaps TRBD1 (6 bases). Trimming pared 3 bases from V and 3 bases from J, leaving 9 bases between. CDR3 size: 14 residues. Germline V gives CDR1 MDHEN, CDR2 SYDVKM.

The chain carries TRBV4-1 and TRBJ2-7, with 11 bases identical to TRBD2. Trimming cost V 5 bases and J 0 bases; bases outside gene matches: 3. Germline V gene lookup returns CDR1 MGHRA and CDR2 YSYEKL. CDR3 length: 15 residues. CDR3 residues: CASSRLAGLSYEQYF. In DNA form, the CDR3 reads TGCGCCAGCAGCAGACTAGCGGGGCTCTCCTACGAGCAGTACTTC.

This clone was seen only a few times. The V call is TRBV27, the J call TRBJ2-1; TRBD2 matches at 9 bases. Germline lookup yields CDR1 MNHEY and CDR2 SMNVEV (reference sequence). The V gene end was trimmed by 0 bases and the J gene end by 4 bases; junction bases not matched to a gene: 4. This CDR3 is 16 amino acids long. The CDR3 DNA reads TGTGCCAGCAGTTTATCGCGCGGGGGGGCTTACAATGAGCAGTTCTTC. Translated: CASSLSRGGAYNEQFF.

This chain joins TRBV11-2 and TRBJ1-4; D might be TRBD1 (5 bases). V dropped 0 bases and J dropped 6 bases, with 14 bases sitting between them. The CDR3 contains 16 residues. The germline CDR1 and CDR2 sequences are SGHAT and FQNNGV. In DNA, the CDR3 is TGTGCCAGCAGCTTAGATCTCGCGACACAGGATGAAAAACTGTTTTTT. It codes for CASSLDLATQDEKLFF.

The CDR3 DNA reads as TGCGCCAGCAGCTTACCGGGACTAGGTTTATCCGAGCAGTACTTC. Translating gives CASSLPGLGLSEQYF. The genes are TRBV5-1 and TRBJ2-7; 8 bases map to TRBD2. The germline V gene encodes CDR1 SGHRS and CDR2 YFSETQ. The J segment lost 6 bases and the V segment lost 2 bases, leaving 10 bases of the junction unmatched. This CDR3 region has 15 residues.

This chain links TRBV28 with TRBJ2-7, with D possibly being TRBD2 (6 bases). The V gene lost 3 bases and the J gene lost 6 bases, with 6 bases spanning the gap. The length of the CDR3 is 11 residues. CDR1 and CDR2 from the germline V gene are MDHEN and SYDVKM. CDR3 nucleotide sequence: TGTGCCAGCAGTTTTAGCGGCGAGCAGTACTTC. This translates into CASSFSGEQYF.

This chain connects TRBV4-1 to TRBJ2-7, with a weak D call TRBD1 (6 bases). This CDR3 contains 13 residues. Trimming took 4 bases from V and 3 from J, leaving 10 bases between them. Germline CDR1 and CDR2: MGHRA and YSYEKL. Here the CDR3 reads CASSLDSLYEQYF. The CDR3 DNA follows: TGCGCCAGCAGCCTGGACAGTCTCTACGAGCAGTACTTC.